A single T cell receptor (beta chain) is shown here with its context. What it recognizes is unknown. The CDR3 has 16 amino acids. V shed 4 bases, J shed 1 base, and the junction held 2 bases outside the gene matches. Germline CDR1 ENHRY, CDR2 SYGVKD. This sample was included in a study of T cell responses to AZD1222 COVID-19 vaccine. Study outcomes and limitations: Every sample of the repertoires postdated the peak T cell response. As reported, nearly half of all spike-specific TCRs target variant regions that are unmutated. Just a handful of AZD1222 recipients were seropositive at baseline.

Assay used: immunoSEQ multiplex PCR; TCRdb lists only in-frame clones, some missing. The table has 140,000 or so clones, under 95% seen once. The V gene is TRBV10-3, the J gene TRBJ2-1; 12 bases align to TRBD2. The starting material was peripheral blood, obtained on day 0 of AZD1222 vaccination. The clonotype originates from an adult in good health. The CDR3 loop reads CAISGGLAGSYNEQFF. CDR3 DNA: TGTGCCATCAGTGGAGGACTAGCGGGATCCTACAATGAGCAGTTCTTC.